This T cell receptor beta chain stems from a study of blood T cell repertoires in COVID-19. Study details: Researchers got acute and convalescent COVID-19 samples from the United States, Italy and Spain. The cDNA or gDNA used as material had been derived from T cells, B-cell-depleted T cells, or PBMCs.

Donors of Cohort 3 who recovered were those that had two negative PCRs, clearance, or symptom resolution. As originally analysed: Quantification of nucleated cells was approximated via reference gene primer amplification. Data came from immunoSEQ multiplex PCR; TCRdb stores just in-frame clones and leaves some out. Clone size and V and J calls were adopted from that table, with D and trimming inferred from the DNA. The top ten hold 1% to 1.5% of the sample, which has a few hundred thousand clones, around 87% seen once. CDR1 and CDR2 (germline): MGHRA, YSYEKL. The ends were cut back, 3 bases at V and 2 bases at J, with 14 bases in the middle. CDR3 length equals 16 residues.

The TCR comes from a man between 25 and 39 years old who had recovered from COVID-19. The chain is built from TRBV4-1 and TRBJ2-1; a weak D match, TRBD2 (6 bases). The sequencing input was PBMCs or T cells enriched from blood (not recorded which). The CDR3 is CASSQAATGAYNEQFF. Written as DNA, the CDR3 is TGCGCCAGCAGCCAGGCAGCAACGGGGGCCTACAATGAGCAGTTCTTC.